The 4 T cell receptor beta chains below were found in one sample sequenced in a study of blood T cells in healthy people across ages. A J-beta primer mix and a sample-barcoded 5' primer were used in a second PCR of roughly 6 to 12 cycles. In TCRdb, the 5' RACE reads were re-called with MiXCR into one record per CDR3 protein. The sample records 1.5 million or so distinct CDR3 sequences, about 40% being singletons. Sequencing was carried out using blood. The receptors originated from a woman between 18 and 29 years old in good health.

The chain is built from TRBV5-1 and TRBJ2-1; 7 nucleotides align to TRBD2. CDR3 length: 14 amino acids. With V trimmed by 1 base and J by 6 bases, 4 bases remained unmatched. Looked up from germline, CDR1 is SGHRS and CDR2 is YFSETQ. DNA of the CDR3: TGCGCCAGCAGCTTGACCGGGGGGATCAATGAGCAGTTCTTC. As protein: CASSLTGGINEQFF.

The chain is built from TRBV9 and TRBJ2-7; D is possibly TRBD1 or TRBD2 (5 bases each). V shed 6 bases and J shed 2 bases, with 15 bases lying between them. Germline CDR1 is SGDLS and CDR2 is YYNGEE. This CDR3 contains 14 residues. CDR3 sequence (DNA): TGTGCCAGCAACGACGGGACCGCTGCCTACGAGCAGTACTTC. This encodes CASNDGTAAYEQYF. The whole variable domain, filled in from reference TRBV9 and TRBJ2-7, reads DSGVTQTPKHLITATGQRVTLRCSPRSGDLSVYWYQQSLDQGLQFLIQYYNGEERAKGNILERFSAQQFPDLHSELNLSSLELGDSALYFCASNDGTAAYEQYFGPGTRLTVT.

The V and J genes are TRBV20-1 and TRBJ2-1, with 9 bases lining up with TRBD2. CDR1 and CDR2 (germline): DFQATT, SNEGSKA (reference sequence). Trimming took 3 bases from V and 10 from J; bases not matched to a gene: 10. The CDR3 runs to 14 residues. CDR3 amino acids: CSARDSGSLGEQFF. CDR3 DNA: TGCAGTGCTAGGGATAGCGGGAGCCTCGGGGAGCAGTTCTTC.

This clonotype was detected a few times. The V call is TRBV18, the J call TRBJ2-7; unclear D gene. CDR1 and CDR2 from the germline V gene are KGHSH and LQKENI. The CDR3 sequence is 13 residues long. V was cut by 1 base and J by 3 bases, with 7 bases left in between. The chain's CDR3 is CASSPLLRYEQYF. Written as DNA, the CDR3 is TGTGCCAGCTCACCACTCCTCCGCTACGAGCAGTACTTC. Filled out from reference TRBV18 and TRBJ2-7, the complete variable domain reads NAGVMQNPRHLVRRRGQEARLRCSPMKGHSHVYWYRQLPEEGLKFMVYLQKENIIDESGMPKERFSAEFPKEGPSILRIQQVVRGDSAAYFCASSPLLRYEQYFGPGTRLTVT.